A single sample is the source of the 23 T cell receptor beta chains below, sequenced in a study of regulatory dendritic cells for organ transplantation listed by TCRdb under 2017. The receptor library was made with the immunoSEQ multiplex PCR assay. Sourced from immuneACCESS, this table was stored by TCRdb with only in-frame sequences that have V and J called. A share of the clones is absent; for the studies checked, an unresolved V gene accounts for under half, and the remainder has no known explanation. The sample yields some 10,000 clones; about three fifths were counted once. Of the sample, approximately 0.54% falls within the top ten clones. Sorted T cell subsets were CFSE-labeled and co-cultured for roughly five days with allogeneic regulatory or mature dendritic cells at a 1:10 DC:T ratio. These receptors' targets are unknown. Sequencing was performed on naive CD4+ T cells from blood cultured with dendritic cells. The cell subset or site label of this sample denotes: CD45RA+ naive T cells. Every receptor here comes from a human donor in good health.

In this sample, this clone turned up once. This chain uses TRBV5-1 with TRBJ2-3; possibly TRBD2 for D (6 bases). The CDR3 contains 15 residues. V was pared by 4 bases and J by 0 bases, with 12 bases between. Looked up from germline, CDR1 is SGHRS and CDR2 is YFSETQ. CDR3 bases: TGCGCCAGCAGCCGGTCGGGGGTTAGCACAGATACGCAGTATTTT. Encoded protein: CASSRSGVSTDTQYF.

The chain carries TRBV18 and TRBJ1-6; D uncertain. The V and J ends lost 3 bases and 6 bases respectively, with 12 bases between them. The CDR3 is 15 amino acids. Germline V gene sequence: CDR1 KGHSH, CDR2 LQKENI. CDR3 nucleotide sequence: TGTGCCAGCTCACCCCTAACCTTACCTAATTCACCCCTCCACTTT. It is translated as CASSPLTLPNSPLHF.

This chain joins TRBV7-9 and TRBJ2-3; weak D call: TRBD2 (7 bases). CDR1 and CDR2 (germline): SEHNR, FQNEAQ (reference sequence). There are 17 residues in the CDR3. The germline V and J ends were trimmed by 3 bases and 0 bases, with 16 bases remaining between them. The CDR3 bases are TGTGCCAGCAGCTTTTTTCGGGGGGCCATTAGCACAGATACGCAGTATTTT. Translating gives CASSFFRGAISTDTQYF.

This clone is a singleton in its sample. The chain couples TRBV6-5 to TRBJ1-2, with D uncertain. V shed 6 bases and J shed 7 bases, with 21 bases lying between them. The CDR3 totals 15 residues. Germline V CDR1 and CDR2: MNHEY, SVGAGI. This CDR3 reads CASSPEREPLRGYTF. Here the CDR3 DNA reads TGTGCCAGCAGCCCCGAGAGGGAACCGTTGCGTGGCTACACCTTC.

A few counts support this clone. The DNA for the CDR3 is TGCGCCAGCAGCCAAAGGTACAGGAAGGTCTCAACTAATGAAAAACTGTTTTTT. Protein: CASSQRYRKVSTNEKLFF. This rearrangement joins TRBV4-1 to TRBJ1-4; D is perhaps TRBD1 (5 bases). V lost 2 bases and J 0 bases, leaving 16 bases between the germline ends. The germline gives CDR1 MGHRA, CDR2 YSYEKL. This CDR3 contains 18 residues.

V gene TRBV7-2 combines with J gene TRBJ1-2; the D is unclear. V dropped 4 bases and J dropped 7 bases, with 7 bases sitting between them. The CDR3 runs 11 residues. The germline V gene encodes CDR1 SGHTA and CDR2 FQGNSA. CDR3 loop: CASSSRSGYTF. The CDR3 DNA follows: TGTGCCAGCAGCTCTAGAAGTGGCTACACCTTC.

The rearrangement uses TRBV29-1 and TRBJ1-2; 7 bases fit TRBD1. Germline lookup yields CDR1 SQVTM and CDR2 ANQGSEA. The CDR3 is 12 amino acids. J was trimmed by 8 bases and V by 3 bases; bases with no gene match: 6. The CDR3 spells CSVDRTGDGYTF. The CDR3 nucleotides are TGCAGCGTTGATAGGACAGGTGACGGCTACACCTTC.

V and J are TRBV4-2 and TRBJ2-1; a weak D match, TRBD1 (6 bases). V was clipped by 3 bases and J by 8 bases, with 14 bases between them. Germline V CDR1 and CDR2: LGHNA, YNFKEQ. This CDR3 contains 14 residues. In nucleotides, the CDR3 is TGTGCCAGCAGCCAGCGCCGTGGGGGCGATGAGCAGTTCTTC. Translating it yields CASSQRRGGDEQFF.

This sequence joins TRBV6-6 and TRBJ2-7; the D gene is possibly TRBD1 (5 bases). The CDR3 has 14 residues. Germline lookup yields CDR1 MNHNY and CDR2 SVGAGI (reference sequence). V shed 2 bases and J shed 0 bases, with 8 bases lying between them. For the CDR3, the DNA is TGTGCCAGCAGTTACGATAGGGGCTCCTACGAGCAGTACTTC. As protein: CASSYDRGSYEQYF.

The chain carries TRBV2 and TRBJ2-5; D is undetermined. V was cut by 5 bases and J by 3 bases, with 10 bases left in between. Germline values: CDR1 SNHLY, CDR2 FYNNEI. The CDR3 contains 13 residues. Here the CDR3 reads CASSNLVEETQYF. In DNA form, the CDR3 reads TGTGCCAGCAGTAATCTAGTCGAAGAGACCCAGTACTTC.

The V and J genes are TRBV19 and TRBJ2-6; D uncertain. CDR1 LNHDA and CDR2 SQIVND come from the germline V gene (reference sequence). The CDR3 length is 14 residues. The V gene lost 4 bases and the J gene lost 4 bases, with 8 bases spanning the gap. The CDR3 sequence: CASSKAEGANVLTF. The CDR3 region has the DNA TGTGCCAGTAGTAAAGCCGAGGGGGCCAACGTCCTGACTTTC.

This clone has a handful of counts. This chain joins TRBV7-9 and TRBJ1-1, with TRBD1 as a possible D gene (5 bases). The CDR3 totals 13 residues. Trimming took off 2 bases at V and 10 bases at J, with 14 bases between the two ends. Germline CDR1 is SEHNR and CDR2 is FQNEAQ (reference sequence). In DNA, the CDR3 is TGTGCCAGCAGCTTACTCCAGGGCCTCGCAGCTTTCTTT. Protein sequence: CASSLLQGLAAFF.

V and J are TRBV6-6 and TRBJ2-1; 7 bases match TRBD2. Germline V CDR1 and CDR2: MNHNY, SVGAGI (reference sequence). With 6 bases clipped from V and 6 bases from J, the junction kept 11 bases outside the gene matches. This CDR3 has 15 residues. CDR3 nucleotide sequence: TGTGCCAGCAGCCCGACTAGCCTATTAGGCAATGAGCAGTTCTTC. Residues: CASSPTSLLGNEQFF.

The chain joins TRBV28 to TRBJ1-6; 7 bases map to TRBD1. After removal of 5 bases from V and 6 bases from J, the junction contained 4 bases not matched to a gene. The CDR3 consists of 14 residues. Germline V CDR1 and CDR2: MDHEN, SYDVKM. CDR3 DNA sequence: TGTGCCAGCAGTACGGGACAGCGTAATTCACCCCTCCACTTT. Residues: CASSTGQRNSPLHF.

This clone showed up just a few times. The chain recombines TRBV7-2 with TRBJ2-5; TRBD2 agrees at 12 bases. Germline V gene lookup returns CDR1 SGHTA and CDR2 FQGNSA. J was trimmed by 0 bases and V by 5 bases; bases with no gene match: 1. This CDR3 comprises 15 residues. CDR3 DNA: TGTGCCAGCAGCCGACTAGCGGGGGACCAAGAGACCCAGTACTTC. Protein product: CASSRLAGDQETQYF.

This rearrangement joins TRBV18 to TRBJ2-7; TRBD1 is a possible D gene (6 bases). Trimming removed 2 bases at V and 2 bases at J, with 7 bases between. Germline V gene sequence: CDR1 KGHSH, CDR2 LQKENI. CDR3 size: 13 residues. CDR3 loop: CASSPGQPYEQYF. Here the CDR3 DNA reads TGTGCCAGCTCACCAGGACAGCCCTACGAGCAGTACTTC.

The chain is built from TRBV18 and TRBJ2-5; 9 bases align to TRBD2. V trimming: 3 bases; J trimming: 5 bases; junction bases outside the gene matches: 7. Germline V gene data show CDR1 as KGHSH and CDR2 as LQKENI. CDR3 length: 15 amino acids. CDR3: CASSPTAGGIETQYF. The CDR3 region has the DNA TGTGCCAGCTCACCTACGGCGGGGGGGATCGAGACCCAGTACTTC. Complete variable domain (other parts from reference TRBV18 and TRBJ2-5): NAGVMQNPRHLVRRRGQEARLRCSPMKGHSHVYWYRQLPEEGLKFMVYLQKENIIDESGMPKERFSAEFPKEGPSILRIQQVVRGDSAAYFCASSPTAGGIETQYFGPGTRLLVL.

CDR3 region: CASSSLEQGYNSPLHF. The CDR3 DNA follows: TGTGCCAGCAGTTCCCTCGAACAGGGTTATAATTCACCCCTCCACTTT. The chain uses TRBV27 and TRBJ1-6; a weak D match, TRBD1 (6 bases). The V end was cut by 4 bases, the J end by 4 bases, with 14 bases between. Germline V gene lookup returns CDR1 MNHEY and CDR2 SMNVEV (reference sequence). The CDR3 is 16 amino acids.

This clone was counted only a few times. This rearrangement joins TRBV5-1 to TRBJ1-1; D ambiguous. V dropped 0 bases and J dropped 11 bases, with 11 bases sitting between them. This CDR3 has 12 residues. Germline V gives CDR1 SGHRS, CDR2 YFSETQ. The CDR3 protein is CASSLAGDYAFF. The CDR3 DNA follows: TGCGCCAGCAGCTTGGCCGGGGATTACGCTTTCTTT.

This chain connects TRBV6-1 to TRBJ2-7; TRBD1 matches at 8 bases. The CDR3 runs to 15 residues. The V gene end was trimmed by 7 bases and the J gene end by 7 bases; junction bases not matched to a gene: 15. Germline assignment: CDR1 MNHNS and CDR2 SASEGT. The CDR3 region is CASIWGPGQAMEQYF. The DNA for the CDR3 is TGTGCCAGCATCTGGGGGCCGGGACAGGCTATGGAGCAGTACTTC.

The chain couples TRBV5-1 to TRBJ2-3, with a possible D match to TRBD2 (7 bases). Trimming pared 1 base from V and 2 bases from J, leaving 11 bases between. The CDR3 loop spans 15 amino acids. Germline V gene sequence: CDR1 SGHRS, CDR2 YFSETQ. The CDR3 loop is CASSLSRGATDTQYF. The CDR3 nucleotides are TGCGCCAGCAGCTTGTCTCGGGGGGCCACAGATACGCAGTATTTT.

This rearrangement joins TRBV14 to TRBJ2-5, with TRBD1 identical over 8 bases. Trimming at V came to 3 bases and at J to 5 bases, leaving 14 bases not matched to a gene. Germline V gives CDR1 SGHDN, CDR2 FVKESK. CDR3 length: 17 residues. CDR3 amino acids: CASSQRIGQGNGETQYF. CDR3 coding DNA: TGTGCCAGCAGCCAGAGAATTGGACAGGGCAACGGGGAGACCCAGTACTTC.

This chain joins TRBV7-2 and TRBJ2-5; 11 bases fit TRBD2. The CDR3 consists of 17 residues. The germline V gene encodes CDR1 SGHTA and CDR2 FQGNSA. The V gene end was trimmed by 4 bases and the J gene end by 1 base; junction bases not matched to a gene: 8. The CDR3 loop is CASSSAGTSGSQETQYF. The CDR3 DNA reads TGTGCCAGCAGCTCGGCCGGGACTAGCGGTTCCCAAGAGACCCAGTACTTC.